The clone carrying this T cell receptor delta chain was seen only a few times. Additional DNA sequences in this sample encode the identical CDR3. This record comes from a study of gamma-delta chains in newborns, infants, children. Study information: Microbial exposure reportedly drives polyclonal innate γδ T cell expansion after birth.

Germline loops: CDR1 GEAIGNYY, CDR2 EKD. The CDR3 has 19 amino acids. With 0 bases clipped from V and 0 bases from J, the junction kept 4 bases outside the gene matches. TCRdb fed the reads to CATT. The repertoire holds several thousand delta-chain clones, with around 3% as singletons. Material: blood. The receptor comes from a child who was a newborn, infant or young child, either healthy, febrile or measles-vaccinated (not recorded which). The chain joins TRDV2 to TRDJ3, with 10 positions matching TRDD3. The CDR3 loop is CACDTWGILSSWDTRQMFF. In nucleotides, the CDR3 is TGTGCCTGTGACACCTGGGGGATACTCAGCTCCTGGGACACCCGACAGATGTTTTTC.